The entry below describes one T cell receptor (beta chain). CDR3 length: 11 amino acids. Germline assignment: CDR1 MDHEN and CDR2 SYDVKM. V was cut by 6 bases and J by 13 bases, with 15 bases left in between. The sample comes from a study of blood T cell repertoires in COVID-19. The repertoire was sequenced with immunoSEQ multiplex PCR; TCRdb's copy has only in-frame clones and lacks some. The table has 200,000 to 250,000 clones, around 82% seen once; the top ten hold roughly 3%. This sequence was found in a woman younger than 45 who had recovered from COVID-19. The chain has TRBV28 and TRBJ2-5; D might be TRBD1 (6 bases). Source material: peripheral blood. In DNA, the CDR3 is TGTGCCAGCAGACTAGGGGACATCCCGTACTTC. It specifies CASRLGDIPYF.